This passage covers 3 T cell receptor beta chains from one sample sequenced in a study of shared clonotypes between healthy human individuals. Generated by immunoSEQ multiplex PCR, the TCRdb table keeps only in-frame clones and is missing some. This sample has millions of clones; approximately 92% occur once, and the top ten carry roughly 0.15%. The sequencing input was naive CD4+ T cells sorted from blood. Subset indicated: CD45RA+ positively selected. The receptors shown here come from a man aged 18 to 30 in good health.

The chain joins TRBV7-9 to TRBJ1-4; D is uncertain. The CDR3 covers 15 residues. Germline V gives CDR1 SEHNR, CDR2 FQNEAQ (reference sequence). V was pared by 0 bases and J by 4 bases, with 9 bases between. CDR3 bases: TGTGCCAGCAGCTTAGCCCGAGCAGATAATGAAAAACTGTTTTTT. Protein sequence: CASSLARADNEKLFF.

The chain combines TRBV30 with TRBJ1-2; D is possibly TRBD1 (5 bases). CDR3 length: 18 amino acids. V was shortened by 0 bases and J by 1 base, with 21 bases between the two germline ends. Germline V gene data show CDR1 as GTSNPN and CDR2 as SVGIG (reference sequence). The CDR3 DNA reads TGTGCCTGGAGTGTACTCGGGGGACGGAGCGAAAATAACTATGGCTACACCTTC. Amino acid sequence: CAWSVLGGRSENNYGYTF.

The V gene is TRBV7-2, the J gene TRBJ1-6; possibly TRBD1 for D (6 bases). The CDR3 extends over 15 amino acids. Trimming shortened V by 5 bases and J by 7 bases, and 15 bases separated the two germline ends. CDR1 is SGHTA, CDR2 FQGNSA, per germline. The CDR3 loop is CASSLQTGANSPLHF. Here the CDR3 DNA reads TGTGCCAGCAGCCTCCAGACAGGCGCGAATTCACCCCTCCACTTT.